This is a list of T cell receptor beta chains from one sample in a study of beta chain features in type 1 diabetes. The data were produced by immunoSEQ multiplex PCR, yet TCRdb's version contains in-frame clones alone and is incomplete. The sample holds about 620,000 clones, roughly 16% seen once. Sequencing was performed on naive CD4+ T cells from blood. These TCRs come from a man between 18 and 35 years old in good health. Each CDR3 is given with its conserved first and last residue. Each record gives: J gene, clone size, V gene, D gene, CDR3 protein, CDR3 DNA. A D gene is named only where the DNA matches it firmly. The listing skips clone size in some rows; elsewhere it reads once, few, many or a size class.

TRBJ2-7,.,TRBV7-9,.,CASSFRGYEQYF,TGTGCCAGCAGCTTCCGGGGCTACGAGCAGTACTTC
TRBJ2-7,.,TRBV10-3,.,CAISPGTPSYEQYF,TGTGCCATCAGCCCCGGGACACCTTCCTACGAGCAGTACTTC
TRBJ2-7,few,TRBV2,TRBD2,CAKSGGYEQYF,TGTGCCAAATCGGGGGGCTACGAGCAGTACTTC
TRBJ2-1,.,TRBV28,.,CASSLGGQLHNEQFF,TGTGCCAGCAGTTTGGGAGGACAGTTACACAATGAGCAGTTCTTC
TRBJ2-3,.,TRBV7-2,TRBD2,CASSPRLAGTDTQYF,TGTGCCAGCAGCCCAAGACTAGCGGGGACAGATACGCAGTATTTT
TRBJ1-2,.,TRBV12-5,.,CASGLVVGSLVGYGYTF,TGTGCTAGTGGTTTGGTGGTCGGAAGCCTAGTTGGCTATGGCTACACCTTC
TRBJ1-5,.,TRBV19,TRBD1,CASSAWDRGPNQPQHF,TGTGCCAGTAGTGCCTGGGACAGGGGACCCAATCAGCCCCAGCATTTT
TRBJ1-2,.,TRBV25-1,TRBD1,CASNYAGQGDEYGYTF,TGTGCCAGCAACTATGCTGGACAGGGGGACGAGTATGGCTACACCTTC
TRBJ1-5,.,TRBV25-1,TRBD1,CASSEQDRGNQPQHF,TGTGCCAGCAGTGAACAGGACAGGGGGAATCAGCCCCAGCATTTT
TRBJ2-2,.,TRBV25-1,TRBD1,CASSAGQGNTGELFF,TGTGCCAGCAGTGCCGGACAGGGGAACACCGGGGAGCTGTTTTTT
TRBJ2-5,.,TRBV4-3,TRBD2,CASSRQLAGGEETQYF,TGCGCCAGCAGCCGACAACTAGCGGGAGGTGAGGAGACCCAGTACTTC
TRBJ2-1,many,TRBV10-3,TRBD2,CASDPAGGPSYNEQFF,TGTGCCTCCGATCCGGCGGGAGGGCCCTCCTACAATGAGCAGTTCTTC
TRBJ1-2,.,TRBV5-4,.,CASSFGQSEYGYTF,TGTGCCAGCAGCTTCGGACAGTCAGAGTATGGCTACACCTTC
TRBJ2-1,.,TRBV5-4,.,CASSLAGRRYNEQFF,TGTGCCAGCAGCTTGGCGGGGCGTCGGTACAATGAGCAGTTCTTC
TRBJ2-5,.,TRBV7-9,.,CASSALPLALEETQYF,TGTGCCAGCAGCGCGCTCCCCCTAGCGTTGGAAGAGACCCAGTACTTC
TRBJ2-7,few,TRBV28,TRBD1,CASSLRSWTGRHEQYF,TGTGCCAGCAGTTTGCGTTCCTGGACAGGGCGCCACGAGCAGTACTTC
TRBJ1-4,.,TRBV6-6,.,CASSSYRTTNEKLFF,TGTGCCAGCAGTTCCTACAGAACAACTAATGAAAAACTGTTTTTT
TRBJ1-1,.,TRBV7-2,.,CASSPDRLMGDTEAFF,TGTGCCAGCAGCCCCGACCGGTTGATGGGGGACACTGAAGCTTTCTTT
TRBJ2-4,few,TRBV11-1,.,CASSPVFEARQSKNIQYF,TGTGCCAGCAGCCCCGTCTTCGAGGCGAGACAATCCAAAAACATTCAGTACTTC
TRBJ2-2,.,TRBV30,TRBD1,CAWSVGPDRTNTGELFF,TGTGCCTGGAGTGTGGGTCCGGACAGGACTAACACCGGGGAGCTGTTTTTT
TRBJ1-2,few,TRBV6-6,TRBD1,CASTLDRGGYTF,TGTGCCAGCACCCTCGACAGGGGCGGCTACACCTTC
TRBJ2-2,few,TRBV7-9,.,CASSLDWGHSTGELFF,TGTGCCAGCAGCTTAGATTGGGGGCATAGCACCGGGGAGCTGTTTTTT
TRBJ2-7,.,TRBV7-9,.,CASSLGGVGFNEQYF,TGTGCCAGCAGCTTAGGTGGGGTGGGCTTCAACGAGCAGTACTTC
TRBJ2-2,.,TRBV5-4,TRBD1,CASSLNQGAVGELFF,TGTGCCAGCAGCTTGAACCAGGGGGCGGTCGGGGAGCTGTTTTTT
TRBJ2-6,few,TRBV5-6,.,CASSPRGGTANVLTF,TGTGCCAGCAGCCCCAGGGGCGGCACGGCCAACGTCCTGACTTTC
TRBJ1-1,few,TRBV18,TRBD1,CASSPNPGGGGTEAFF,TGTGCCAGCTCGCCTAACCCAGGGGGCGGTGGCACTGAAGCTTTCTTT
TRBJ2-7,.,TRBV9,TRBD1,CASSPRGQGEYEQYF,TGTGCCAGCAGCCCACGAGGACAGGGGGAGTACGAGCAGTACTTC
TRBJ2-4,few,TRBV28,.,CASSPAGSRFPPANIQYF,TGTGCCAGCAGCCCCGCGGGGAGCAGATTTCCCCCCGCAAACATTCAGTACTTC
TRBJ2-1,few,TRBV4-3,.,CASSQDPTGASYNEQFF,TGCGCCAGCAGCCAAGATCCAACGGGGGCCTCCTACAATGAGCAGTTCTTC
TRBJ1-5,few,TRBV4-3,TRBD1,CASSQGQGVGYSNQPQHF,TGCGCCAGCAGCCAGGGACAGGGGGTCGGGTATAGCAATCAGCCCCAGCATTTT
TRBJ1-1,.,TRBV7-2,TRBD1,CASSLALWDSQTEAFF,TGTGCCAGCAGCTTAGCGCTCTGGGACAGTCAGACTGAAGCTTTCTTT
TRBJ2-4,.,TRBV6-1,TRBD1,CASRAGTVDIQYF,TGTGCCAGCAGGGCCGGGACAGTGGACATTCAGTACTTC
TRBJ2-7,few,TRBV9,TRBD2,CASSVGKGTSGLLYEQYF,TGTGCCAGCAGCGTAGGAAAAGGGACTAGCGGGCTTCTCTACGAGCAGTACTTC
TRBJ2-3,few,TRBV5-1,TRBD2,CASRPLAGADTQYF,TGCGCCAGCAGACCCCTAGCGGGAGCAGATACGCAGTATTTT
TRBJ1-1,few,TRBV5-1,.,CASSLSWMNTEAFF,TGCGCCAGCAGCTTGAGTTGGATGAACACTGAAGCTTTCTTT
TRBJ1-4,.,TRBV6-5,TRBD1,CASSYSNRGDEKLFF,TGTGCCAGCAGTTACTCGAACAGGGGGGATGAAAAACTGTTTTTT
TRBJ2-7,.,TRBV7-3,.,CASSTQGWGPYEQYF,TGTGCCAGCAGCACACAGGGTTGGGGACCCTACGAGCAGTACTTC
TRBJ2-2,.,TRBV4-2,.,CASSQGVHTGELFF,TGTGCCAGCAGCCAAGGGGTGCACACCGGGGAGCTGTTTTTT
TRBJ1-2,.,TRBV28,.,CASSLPYGYTF,TGTGCCAGCAGTTTGCCCTATGGCTACACCTTC
TRBJ2-1,few,TRBV7-2,TRBD2,CASSSNRLAGTNEQFF,TGTGCCAGCAGCTCGAACCGACTAGCGGGGACCAATGAGCAGTTCTTC
TRBJ2-6,few,TRBV5-1,.,CASSFGSSSGANVLTF,TGCGCCAGCAGCTTCGGGTCGAGCTCTGGGGCCAACGTCCTGACTTTC
TRBJ2-3,.,TRBV7-3,.,CASSLGKRTDTQYF,TGTGCCAGCAGCTTGGGGAAACGCACAGATACGCAGTATTTT
TRBJ2-3,.,TRBV7-3,.,CASSLTGVTDTQYF,TGTGCCAGCAGCTTAACGGGAGTCACAGATACGCAGTATTTT
TRBJ1-2,few,TRBV9,.,CASSVGTGHYGYTF,TGTGCCAGCAGCGTAGGAACAGGGCACTATGGCTACACCTTC